The 11 T cell receptor beta chains below come from one sample, sequenced in a study of blood T cell repertoires in COVID-19 (dated by TCRdb to about 2020). Library creation used the immunoSEQ multiplex PCR assay. TCRdb carries this immuneACCESS record with in-frame sequences only. Its versions omit some clonotypes, under half of them owing to an unresolved V gene in the studies checked, with the rest unexplained. The sample table contains 45,000 to 65,000 clones; only one count was recorded for 90% of them. The ten biggest clones cover approximately 2.8% of the sample. Sequenced input: peripheral blood. All receptors derive from a human donor in a cohort sampled during active COVID-19.

This clone has a single count. The V and J genes are TRBV11-1 and TRBJ1-2; D not certain. The germline V and J ends were trimmed by 5 bases and 4 bases, with 17 bases remaining between them. The CDR3 sequence is 15 residues long. Germline V CDR1 and CDR2: SGHAT, FQDESV (reference sequence). DNA for the CDR3: TGTGCCAGCAGCCCAACCCGGCTATCTAGCTATGGCTACACCTTC. It codes for CASSPTRLSSYGYTF. The full variable domain, in which reference TRBV11-1 and TRBJ1-2 provide the parts outside the CDR3, is EAEVAQSPRYKITEKSQAVAFWCDPISGHATLYWYRQILGQGPELLVQFQDESVVDDSQLPKDRFSAERLKGVDSTLKIQPAELGDSAMYLCASSPTRLSSYGYTFGSGTRLTVV.

This clone occurred a few times. The chain combines TRBV6-2 or TRBV6-3 with TRBJ2-1, with 7 bases identical to TRBD2. The junction had 9 bases not matched to a gene; V was cut back by 5 bases and J by 8 bases. The CDR3 consists of 14 residues. Germline CDR1 and CDR2: MNHEY and SVGEGT. The CDR3 region has the DNA TGTGCCAGCAGTAAACTGCTGGGGGGGGATGAGCAGTTCTTC. Encoded protein: CASSKLLGGDEQFF.

This chain links TRBV2 with TRBJ2-1; 7 bases fit TRBD2. With V trimmed by 4 bases and J by 4 bases, 7 bases remained unmatched. This CDR3 has 15 residues. Germline V gene data show CDR1 as SNHLY and CDR2 as FYNNEI. Written as DNA, the CDR3 is TGTGCCAGCAGTGCGGGGGGTTGGACTTACAATGAGCAGTTCTTC. This sequence encodes CASSAGGWTYNEQFF.

The V gene is TRBV5-1, the J gene TRBJ1-2; 8 positions agree with TRBD1. CDR1 is SGHRS and CDR2 is YFSETQ in the germline V gene. Germline trimming cut 5 bases from V and 2 bases from J; bases unmatched to any gene: 8. The CDR3 covers 15 residues. The CDR3 DNA follows: TGCGCCAGCAGTCAACCCCGACAGGGGAACTATGGCTACACCTTC. Its protein product is CASSQPRQGNYGYTF.

CDR3 sequence (DNA): TGCGCCAGCAGCCCCATTAGCGGGGTCCCCTACAATGAGCAGTTCTTC. Translated: CASSPISGVPYNEQFF. The chain combines TRBV4-1 with TRBJ2-1, with 8 bases matching TRBD2. Germline loops: CDR1 MGHRA, CDR2 YSYEKL. This CDR3 is 16 amino acids long. V gave up 4 bases and J gave up 2 bases; unmatched junction bases: 7.

This chain joins TRBV5-6 and TRBJ2-7, with D tentatively TRBD2 (5 bases). The CDR3 sequence is 12 residues long. Trimming removed 0 bases from V and 5 bases from J, with 6 bases in between. CDR1 and CDR2 (germline): SGHDT, YYEEEE. The DNA for the CDR3 is TGTGCCAGCAGCTTGGTCGGGAACGAGCAGTACGTC. It translates to CASSLVGNEQYV.

The chain recombines TRBV6-1 with TRBJ1-5, with 8 positions matching TRBD1. CDR3 length: 15 amino acids. Per germline, CDR1 MNHNS and CDR2 SASEGT. V lost 1 base, J lost 7 bases, and 6 bases stayed unmatched. Here the CDR3 DNA reads TGTGCCAGCAGTGAAGTCGAGACAGGGGCCCAGCCCCAGCATTTT. Translated, it gives CASSEVETGAQPQHF.

The gene calls are TRBV28 and TRBJ2-3; possible D gene TRBD2, 6 bases. V was clipped by 7 bases and J by 0 bases, with 23 bases between them. The CDR3 extends over 18 amino acids. The V gene's germline CDR1 is MDHEN and CDR2 SYDVKM. CDR3 nucleotide sequence: TGTGCCAGCAAGGTGGTAAGAGCGGGCGCATCTAGCACAGATACGCAGTATTTT. Encoded protein: CASKVVRAGASSTDTQYF.

This chain links TRBV7-8 with TRBJ2-7; 9 nucleotides line up with TRBD2. The junction had 17 bases not matched to a gene; V was cut back by 2 bases and J by 0 bases. This CDR3 has 20 amino acids. Germline loops: CDR1 SGHVS, CDR2 FQNEAQ. CDR3 protein: CASSLKSPAGGVASSYEQYF. Here the CDR3 DNA reads TGTGCCAGCAGCTTAAAGAGCCCCGCGGGGGGGGTGGCGAGCTCCTACGAGCAGTACTTC.

The chain combines TRBV6-6 with TRBJ1-6; D ambiguous. Germline CDR1 is MNHNY and CDR2 is SVGAGI (reference sequence). CDR3 size: 14 residues. The ends were cut back, 2 bases at V and 7 bases at J, with 9 bases in the middle. CDR3 nucleotide sequence: TGTGCCAGCAGTTACGGGCAGGCAAATTCACCCCTCCACTTT. Translating gives CASSYGQANSPLHF.

The chain combines TRBV7-9 with TRBJ2-2; D unclear. The germline V and J ends were trimmed by 5 bases and 6 bases, with 7 bases remaining between them. The germline CDR1 and CDR2 sequences are SEHNR and FQNEAQ (reference sequence). The CDR3 loop spans 12 amino acids. The CDR3 region has the DNA TGTGCCAGCAGCCCAGATCCCGGGGAGCTGTTTTTT. Its protein is CASSPDPGELFF.